These T cell receptor beta chains were read from a single sample in a study of T-cell memory formation after mild COVID-19. TCRdb used MiXCR to reprocess the 5' RACE reads, holding one entry per CDR3 protein. The sample shows 540,000 or so distinct CDR3 sequences, roughly 21% of them seen only once. Sample: PBMCs or a T cell subset sorted from them (not recorded which). The receptors derive from an adult woman who had mild COVID-19 (a few samples of this study predate the infection). Cell type and time point are not known. Both conserved end residues are part of each CDR3. The D gene is left open where the match is weak. Where a row states a size, it is once, few, many or the class of an expanded clone; other rows omit it.

abundance,v_gene,j_gene,d_gene,CDR3aa,CDR3nt
-,TRBV15,TRBJ1-2,-,CATRSQPRYGYTF,TGTGCCACCAGGAGCCAACCCCGGTATGGCTACACCTTC
-,TRBV7-9,TRBJ2-3,-,CATRWGPGTDTQYF,TGTGCCACCAGATGGGGACCGGGCACAGATACGCAGTATTTT
few,TRBV19,TRBJ1-6,TRBD1,CASTLLGTENSPLHF,TGTGCCAGTACCCTTCTCGGGACAGAAAATTCACCCCTCCACTTT
few,TRBV5-4,TRBJ2-3,-,CASSFLGPDTQYF,TGTGCCAGCAGCTTTTTAGGGCCAGATACGCAGTATTTT
-,TRBV20-1,TRBJ1-2,TRBD1,CSAIDPRQGDDGYTF,TGCAGTGCTATCGACCCCAGACAGGGGGACGATGGCTACACCTTC
few,TRBV21-1,TRBJ2-2,-,CASSKGGTGELFF,TGTGCCAGCAGCAAAGGTGGGACCGGGGAGCTGTTTTTT
few,TRBV6-5,TRBJ1-2,TRBD1,CASSRTGTVYGYTF,TGTGCCAGCAGTCGTACCGGGACAGTGTATGGCTACACCTTC
few,TRBV15,TRBJ2-5,TRBD2,CATSRDRAGGGETQYF,TGTGCCACCAGCAGAGATCGGGCGGGGGGCGGAGAGACCCAGTACTTC
-,TRBV7-3,TRBJ1-2,-,CASSKGGEDGYTF,TGTGCCAGCAGCAAAGGAGGGGAGGATGGCTACACCTTC
-,TRBV27,TRBJ2-5,-,CASSEQGPGTQYF,TGTGCCAGCAGTGAGCAGGGTCCAGGGACCCAGTACTTC
-,TRBV12-3/TRBV12-4,TRBJ2-3,TRBD2,CASSRRTSGVVDTQYF,TGTGCCAGCAGTCGGAGAACTAGCGGGGTTGTAGATACGCAGTATTTT
few,TRBV5-1,TRBJ1-5,-,CATTQRTVNNQPQHF,TGCGCCACAACCCAACGGACAGTTAACAATCAGCCCCAGCATTTT
few,TRBV12-3/TRBV12-4,TRBJ1-2,TRBD1,CASSFLGGLGYTF,TGTGCCAGCAGTTTTTTAGGGGGCTTAGGCTACACCTTC
few,TRBV6-6,TRBJ2-5,-,CASSPARGETQYF,TGTGCCAGCAGTCCCGCCCGAGGAGAGACCCAGTACTTC
few,TRBV20-1,TRBJ2-3,TRBD2,CSAPLSGDLADTQYF,TGCAGTGCTCCCCTTAGCGGGGATTTGGCAGATACGCAGTATTTT
few,TRBV6-5,TRBJ2-1,TRBD2,CASSYAGTSGSEQFF,TGTGCCAGCAGTTACGCCGGGACTAGCGGGAGTGAGCAGTTCTTC
-,TRBV13,TRBJ2-7,-,CASSSGRGTVDEQYF,TGTGCCAGCAGCTCTGGAAGGGGGACGGTAGACGAGCAGTACTTC
-,TRBV7-2,TRBJ2-2,-,CASSFGFGQTGELFF,TGTGCCAGCAGCTTCGGTTTCGGACAGACCGGGGAGCTGTTTTTT
-,TRBV7-3,TRBJ1-1,-,CASSLASVGEAFF,TGTGCCAGCAGCTTAGCGTCAGTTGGCGAAGCTTTCTTT
-,TRBV30,TRBJ1-1,-,CAWSGTFVGSEAFF,TGTGCCTGGAGTGGGACGTTCGTAGGATCTGAAGCTTTCTTT